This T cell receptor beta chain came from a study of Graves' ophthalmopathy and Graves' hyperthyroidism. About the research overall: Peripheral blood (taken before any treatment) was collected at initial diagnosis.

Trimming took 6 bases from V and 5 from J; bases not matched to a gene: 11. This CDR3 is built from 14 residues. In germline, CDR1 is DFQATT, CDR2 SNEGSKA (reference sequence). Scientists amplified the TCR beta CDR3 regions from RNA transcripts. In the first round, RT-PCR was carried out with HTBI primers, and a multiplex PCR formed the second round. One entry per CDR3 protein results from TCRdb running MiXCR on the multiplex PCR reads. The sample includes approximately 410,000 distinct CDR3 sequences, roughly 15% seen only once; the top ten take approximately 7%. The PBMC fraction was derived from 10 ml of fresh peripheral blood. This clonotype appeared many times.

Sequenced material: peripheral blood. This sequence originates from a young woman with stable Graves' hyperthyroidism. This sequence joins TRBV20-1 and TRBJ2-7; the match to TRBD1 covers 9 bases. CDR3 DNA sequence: TGCAGTGCCAAAGCCGGGACAGGGCGAAACGAGCAGTACTTC. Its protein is CSAKAGTGRNEQYF.